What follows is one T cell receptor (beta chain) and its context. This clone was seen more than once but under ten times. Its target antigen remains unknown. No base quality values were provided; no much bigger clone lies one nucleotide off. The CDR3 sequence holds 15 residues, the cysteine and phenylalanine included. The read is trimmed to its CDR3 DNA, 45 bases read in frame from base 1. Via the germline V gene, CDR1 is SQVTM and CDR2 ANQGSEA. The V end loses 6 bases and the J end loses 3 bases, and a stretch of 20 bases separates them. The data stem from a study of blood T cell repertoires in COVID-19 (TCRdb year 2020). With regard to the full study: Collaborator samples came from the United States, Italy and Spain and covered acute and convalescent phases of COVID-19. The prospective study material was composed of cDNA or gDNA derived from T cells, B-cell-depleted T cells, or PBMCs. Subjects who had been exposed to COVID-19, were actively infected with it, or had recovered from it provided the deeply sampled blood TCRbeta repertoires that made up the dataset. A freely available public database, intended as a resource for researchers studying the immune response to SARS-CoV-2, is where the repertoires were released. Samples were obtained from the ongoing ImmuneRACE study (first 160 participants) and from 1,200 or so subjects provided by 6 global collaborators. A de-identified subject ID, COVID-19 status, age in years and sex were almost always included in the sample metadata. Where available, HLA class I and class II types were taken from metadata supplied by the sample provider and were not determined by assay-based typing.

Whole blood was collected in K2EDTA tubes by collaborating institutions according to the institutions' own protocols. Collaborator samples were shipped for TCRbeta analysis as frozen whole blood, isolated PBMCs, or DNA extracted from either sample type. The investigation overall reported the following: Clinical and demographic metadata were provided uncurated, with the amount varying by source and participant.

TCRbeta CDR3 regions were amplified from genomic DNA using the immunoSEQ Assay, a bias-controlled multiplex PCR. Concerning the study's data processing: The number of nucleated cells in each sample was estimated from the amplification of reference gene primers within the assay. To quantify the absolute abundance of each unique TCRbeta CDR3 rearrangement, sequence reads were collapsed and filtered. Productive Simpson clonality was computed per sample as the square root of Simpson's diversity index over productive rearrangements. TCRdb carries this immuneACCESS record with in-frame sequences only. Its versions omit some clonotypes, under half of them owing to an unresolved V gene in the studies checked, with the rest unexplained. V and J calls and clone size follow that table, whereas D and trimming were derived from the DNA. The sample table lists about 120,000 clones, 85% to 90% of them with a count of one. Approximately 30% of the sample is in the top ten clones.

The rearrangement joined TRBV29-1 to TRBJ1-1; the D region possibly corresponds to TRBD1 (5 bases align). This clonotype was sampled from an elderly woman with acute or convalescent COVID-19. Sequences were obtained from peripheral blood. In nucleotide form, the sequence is TGCAGCGTCCAAAAAGGTGGGGGGAGGGACACTGAAGCTTTCTTT. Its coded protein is CSVQKGGGRDTEAFF.